Following are 17 T cell receptor beta chains from one sample sequenced in a study of cytomegalovirus exposure and HLA in healthy donors. The primer mix had 60 Vbeta and 13 Jbeta primers. Some clones are missing from TCRdb's copy, which holds only in-frame ones; the method was immunoSEQ multiplex PCR. This table has around 190,000 clones, about four fifths appearing once. Sequencing used PBMCs. The receptors were gathered from a man in his forties in good health and CMV-seropositive.

The V and J genes are TRBV25-1 and TRBJ2-1, with 10 bases identical to TRBD2. V lost 6 bases and J lost 8; bases outside the gene matches: 16. The germline gives CDR1 MGHDK, CDR2 SYGVNS. This CDR3 contains 17 residues. The CDR3 here is CASSPSGGASGSHEQFF. In DNA form, the CDR3 reads TGTGCCAGCAGCCCCTCCGGCGGGGCTAGCGGGAGCCATGAGCAGTTCTTC.

The CDR3 DNA sequence: TGTGCCAGCAGCCCGTTAAGCGCTACCTACGAGCAGTACTTC. As protein: CASSPLSATYEQYF. V gene TRBV2 combines with J gene TRBJ2-5; D gene ambiguous. The DNA matches TRBJ2-7 better at its end, which makes the J call doubtful. Germline lookup yields CDR1 SNHLY and CDR2 FYNNEI. This CDR3 is built from 14 residues.

The chain has TRBV7-6 and TRBJ2-7; 9 positions match TRBD2. Trimming took 2 bases from V and 5 from J; bases not matched to a gene: 7. Germline CDR1 SGHVS, CDR2 FNYEAQ. CDR3 length equals 15 residues. The CDR3 here is CASSLRDSGRNEQYF. CDR3 DNA: TGTGCCAGCAGCTTACGGGATAGCGGGAGAAACGAGCAGTACTTC. Full variable domain (rest looked up from reference TRBV7-6 and TRBJ2-7): GAGVSQSPRYKVTKRGQDVALRCDPISGHVSLYWYRQALGQGPEFLTYFNYEAQQDKSGLPNDRFSAERPEGSISTLTIQRTEQRDSAMYRCASSLRDSGRNEQYFGPGTRLTVT.

This chain joins TRBV7-3 and TRBJ2-4; D may be TRBD2 (6 bases). V lost 6 bases and J 13 bases, leaving 16 bases between the germline ends. Germline CDR1 is SGHTA and CDR2 is FQGTGA. The CDR3 is 12 amino acids. CDR3 amino acids: CASSMLTGSQYF. The CDR3 nucleotides read TGTGCCAGCAGTATGCTCACCGGGAGCCAGTACTTC.

V usage is TRBV28 and J usage is TRBJ1-1, with TRBD1 matching over 7 bases. V was clipped by 3 bases and J by 8 bases; unmatched bases: 15. The CDR3 has 16 residues. Germline V lookup: CDR1 MDHEN, CDR2 SYDVKM. CDR3 DNA: TGTGCCAGCAGTTTCCCTCTTGGAGGGGGCGCGTCCGAAGCTTTCTTT. Translating it yields CASSFPLGGGASEAFF.

The V and J genes are TRBV6-1 and TRBJ1-1; the match to TRBD1 covers 7 bases. This CDR3 contains 14 residues. The V and J ends lost 4 bases and 11 bases, in that order; junction bases with no gene match: 13. Germline CDR1 MNHNS, CDR2 SASEGT. CDR3 in amino acids: CASSGGGSDTVAFF. CDR3 in DNA: TGTGCCAGCAGTGGAGGGGGCAGTGACACTGTGGCTTTCTTT.

The chain couples TRBV2 to TRBJ2-7, with 11 bases fitting TRBD2. The length of the CDR3 is 14 residues. In germline, CDR1 is SNHLY, CDR2 FYNNEI. V gave up 7 bases and J gave up 5 bases; unmatched junction bases: 7. CDR3 protein: CASKTSGSPDEQYF. CDR3 DNA: TGTGCCAGCAAAACTAGCGGGAGTCCGGACGAGCAGTACTTC.

This clone appeared a single time. The chain has TRBV30 and TRBJ1-2; the D gene is possibly TRBD1 (5 bases). The CDR3 is made up of 14 amino acids. The germline V and J ends were trimmed by 0 bases and 5 bases, with 13 bases remaining between them. The V gene's germline CDR1 is GTSNPN and CDR2 SVGIG (reference sequence). CDR3 amino acids: CAWSVGPGTYGYTF. The CDR3 DNA sequence: TGTGCCTGGAGTGTGGGGCCGGGCACGTATGGCTACACCTTC.

This chain connects TRBV5-1 to TRBJ2-7; TRBD2 matches 7 bases. CDR1 and CDR2 (germline): SGHRS, YFSETQ. Trimming removed 3 bases from V and 5 bases from J; junction bases left unmatched: 8. The length of the CDR3 is 14 residues. The CDR3 sequence: CASSSRGGGDEQYF. CDR3 sequence (DNA): TGCGCCAGCAGCTCCCGCGGCGGGGGAGACGAGCAGTACTTC.

The CDR3 sequence: CASGGLAGDSSYEQYF. DNA for the CDR3: TGTGCCAGCGGCGGACTAGCGGGAGACTCTTCCTACGAGCAGTACTTC. The gene calls are TRBV5-6 and TRBJ2-7; 13 bases fit TRBD2. Germline V gives CDR1 SGHDT, CDR2 YYEEEE. The ends lost 7 bases at V and 1 base at J; junction bases unmatched: 8. The CDR3 contains 16 residues.

This chain connects TRBV9 to TRBJ2-1; D is ambiguous. In germline, CDR1 is SGDLS, CDR2 YYNGEE. The CDR3 is 12 amino acids. The V end lost 3 bases, the J end lost 4 bases, and 5 bases lay between the germline ends. The CDR3 protein is CASSGSYNEQFF. The CDR3 region has the DNA TGTGCCAGCAGCGGGAGTTACAATGAGCAGTTCTTC.

The V and J genes are TRBV5-1 and TRBJ1-1, with 7 bases identical to TRBD1. Per germline, CDR1 SGHRS and CDR2 YFSETQ. The CDR3 totals 16 residues. Trimming at V came to 4 bases and at J to 6 bases, leaving 15 bases not matched to a gene. CDR3 coding DNA: TGCGCCAGCAGCCAACGCCGGGACAGTCTCTTCTCTGAAGCTTTCTTT. It specifies CASSQRRDSLFSEAFF.

V is TRBV9 and J is TRBJ1-1; tentatively, D is TRBD1 (6 bases). CDR3 length: 15 amino acids. Trimming took 0 bases from V and 6 from J, leaving 15 bases between them. Looked up from germline, CDR1 is SGDLS and CDR2 is YYNGEE. The CDR3 sequence: CASSVDGQTTPEAFF. In nucleotides, the CDR3 is TGTGCCAGCAGCGTAGATGGACAGACTACCCCTGAAGCTTTCTTT.

The rearrangement joins TRBV2 to TRBJ2-1; possible D gene TRBD2, 6 bases. The CDR3 has 14 amino acids. Per the germline V gene, CDR1 is SNHLY and CDR2 is FYNNEI. The V and J ends lost 6 bases and 2 bases respectively, with 11 bases between them. CDR3 sequence (DNA): TGTGCCAGCAGAATAGCGGCTACCTACAATGAGCAGTTCTTC. Protein product: CASRIAATYNEQFF.

The rearrangement links TRBV28 to TRBJ1-5; TRBD1 might be the D (6 bases). The germline V gene has CDR1 MDHEN and CDR2 SYDVKM. This CDR3 has 14 residues. Trimming removed 4 bases from V and 2 bases from J, with 9 bases in between. The CDR3 region is CASSWAGGNQPQHF. CDR3 sequence (DNA): TGTGCCAGCAGTTGGGCAGGGGGCAATCAGCCCCAGCATTTT.

This chain connects TRBV7-9 to TRBJ2-1; TRBD2 aligns across 13 bases. Germline loops: CDR1 SEHNR, CDR2 FQNEAQ (reference sequence). The V and J ends lost 6 bases and 7 bases, in that order; junction bases with no gene match: 6. The CDR3 is made up of 15 amino acids. This CDR3 reads CASSTGTSGINEQFF. Here the CDR3 DNA reads TGTGCCAGCAGTACCGGGACTAGCGGGATTAATGAGCAGTTCTTC.

The rearrangement joins TRBV4-2 to TRBJ2-1, with 10 bases identical to TRBD2. Losses at the gene ends were 0 bases for V and 3 bases for J; bases not matched to a gene: 5. The germline V gene encodes CDR1 LGHNA and CDR2 YNFKEQ. The CDR3 is 17 amino acids. This CDR3 is CASSQDWSSGSYNEQFF. CDR3 DNA: TGTGCCAGCAGCCAAGACTGGTCTAGCGGGAGCTACAATGAGCAGTTCTTC.